This T cell receptor beta chain was identified in a study of cytomegalovirus exposure and HLA in healthy donors. About this clone itself: The antigen is not known.

The PCR employed 60 Vbeta primers together with 13 Jbeta primers. Using immunoSEQ multiplex PCR, the repertoire was profiled, and TCRdb retains in-frame clones only, with some absent. Among fewer than 200,000 clones listed, 65% to 80% were seen once. Study-wide findings and caveats: When analyzed later, the rates of TCR association showed variation by HLA locus, with DRB1 the most and HLA-C the fewest.

This TCR derives from a female donor in good health and CMV-seronegative. Source material: PBMCs.

The CDR3 DNA reads TGTGCCAGCAGAGGACAGCCTTATAGCAATCAGCCCCAGCATTTT. It codes for CASRGQPYSNQPQHF. The V call is TRBV6-1, the J call TRBJ1-5, with D tentatively TRBD1 (6 bases). Germline CDR1 is MNHNS and CDR2 is SASEGT. The CDR3 is made up of 15 amino acids. V shed 6 bases and J shed 0 bases, with 12 bases lying between them.